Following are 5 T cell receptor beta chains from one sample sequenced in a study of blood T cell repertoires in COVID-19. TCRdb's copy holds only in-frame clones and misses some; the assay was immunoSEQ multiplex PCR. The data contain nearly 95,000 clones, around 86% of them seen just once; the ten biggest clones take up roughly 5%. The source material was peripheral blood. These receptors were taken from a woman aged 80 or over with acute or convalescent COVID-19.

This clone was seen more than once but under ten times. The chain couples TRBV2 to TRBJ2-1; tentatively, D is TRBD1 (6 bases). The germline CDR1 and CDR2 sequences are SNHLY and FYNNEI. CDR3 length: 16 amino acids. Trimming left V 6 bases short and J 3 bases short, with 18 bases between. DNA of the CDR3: TGTGCCAGCAGCGCCCATCGGACAGCCGACTACAATGAGCAGTTCTTC. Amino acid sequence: CASSAHRTADYNEQFF.

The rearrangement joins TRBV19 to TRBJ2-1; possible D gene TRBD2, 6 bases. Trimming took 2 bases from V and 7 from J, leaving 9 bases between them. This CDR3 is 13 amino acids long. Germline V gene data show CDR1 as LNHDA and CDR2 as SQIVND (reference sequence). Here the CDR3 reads CASSILRGNEQFF. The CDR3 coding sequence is TGTGCCAGTAGTATACTTCGGGGGAATGAGCAGTTCTTC.

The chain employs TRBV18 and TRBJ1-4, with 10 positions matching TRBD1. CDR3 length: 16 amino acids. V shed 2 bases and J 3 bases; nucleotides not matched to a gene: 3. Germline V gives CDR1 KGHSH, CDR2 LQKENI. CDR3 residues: CASSPRQGASNEKLFF. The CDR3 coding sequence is TGTGCCAGCTCACCAAGACAGGGGGCCTCTAATGAAAAACTGTTTTTT.

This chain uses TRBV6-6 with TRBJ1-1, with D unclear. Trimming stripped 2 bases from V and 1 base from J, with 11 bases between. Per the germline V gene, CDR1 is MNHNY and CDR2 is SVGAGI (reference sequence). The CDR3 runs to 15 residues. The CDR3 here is CASSYRGTGNTEAFF. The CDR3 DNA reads TGTGCCAGCAGTTACCGGGGTACGGGGAACACTGAAGCTTTCTTT.

In DNA form, the CDR3 reads TGTGCCAGTGGGCCTGGTAGTGCTCCCAATGAGCAGTTCTTC. Amino acids: CASGPGSAPNEQFF. The V and J genes are TRBV19 and TRBJ2-1; D remains unclear. The CDR3 loop spans 14 amino acids. Germline V CDR1 and CDR2: LNHDA, SQIVND (reference sequence). V was trimmed by 8 bases and J by 6 bases, leaving 17 bases between them.